What follows are 10 T cell receptor delta chains derived from one specimen sequenced in a study of γδ T cells in repeated Plasmodium falciparum infection. TCRdb processed the multiplex PCR reads again with the CATT caller. The sample lists tens of thousands of delta-chain clones; 1.4% were seen once. Bulk repertoires came from Vgamma9/Vdelta2+ or Vdelta2-negative gammadelta T cells flow-sorted from PBMC. The sample comprised gamma-delta T cells from blood. The source of these receptors is a pool of human donors (malaria-infected and uninfected, not separated).

Ten or more counts support this clone. The TCRdb protein and the DNA translation do not line up at residue 7; the protein shown here was made by translating the DNA. The rearrangement links TRDV2 to TRDJ3, with TRDD3 matching over 9 bases. The J gene is not listed in TCRdb, so it was assigned here from a DNA match to germline. Germline lookup yields CDR1 GEAIGNYY and CDR2 EKD. J was trimmed by 1 base and V by 3 bases; bases with no gene match: 15. The CDR3 extends over 21 amino acids. As DNA, the CDR3 is TGTGCCTGTGACTCCCGCCCGTACTGGGGGACTCTATCCTGGGACACCCGACAGATGTTTTTC. This translates into CACDSRPYWGTLSWDTRQMFF.

This clone was seen only a few times. The translation of this DNA and the TCRdb protein of a much larger clone differ at residue 7, probably owing to a read error; the protein shown here is translated from the DNA. The DNA for the CDR3 is TGTGCCTTTGAACCCTACAGCGATAAACTCATCTTT. Translation gives CAFEPYSDKLIF. V usage is TRDV3 and J usage is TRDJ1, with D maybe TRDD2 (5 bases). The J gene comes from matching the DNA to germline here; TCRdb lacks it. The CDR3 covers 12 residues. The ends were cut back, 2 bases at V and 4 bases at J, with 11 bases in the middle. Germline V gives CDR1 TVYSNPD, CDR2 GDNSRS (reference sequence).

As concerns this clone: A read error is likely here: a far larger clone is one base away. The identical CDR3 is also encoded by other nucleotide sequences in the sample. This chain links TRDV3 with TRDJ1, with TRDD3 matching 10 bases. Trimming at V came to 4 bases and at J to 0 bases, leaving 17 bases not matched to a gene. Germline V gene data show CDR1 as TVYSNPD and CDR2 as GDNSRS (reference sequence). The CDR3 is 18 amino acids. For the CDR3, the DNA is TGTGCCTCGAAGGGTAACTGGGGGATCGGGTACAACACCGATAAACTCATCTTT. Its translation is CASKGNWGIGYNTDKLIF.

This clone was observed a few times. The protein that TCRdb holds for this DNA derives from a much larger clone and differs from the translated DNA at residue 8, which likely indicates a read error; the protein shown here is translated from the DNA. The chain joins TRDV2 to TRDJ1, with TRDD3 identical over 8 bases. J gave up 1 base and V 5 bases, and 11 bases lay outside the gene matches. CDR1 and CDR2 from the germline V gene are GEAIGNYY and EKD. The CDR3 length is 16 residues. The CDR3 DNA reads TGTGCCTGTGCCGTACTGGGGGGTACGAGCACCGATAAACTCATCTTT. This encodes CACAVLGGTSTDKLIF.

This clone came up a few times. The translation of this DNA and the TCRdb protein of a much larger clone differ at residue 5, probably owing to a read error; the protein shown here is translated from the DNA. The J gene is TRDJ1, the V gene TRDV1; D is ambiguous. The J gene, left out of TCRdb, was set here by checking the DNA against germline. The ends were cut back, 4 bases at V and 2 bases at J, with 11 bases in the middle. Per germline, CDR1 TSWWSYY and CDR2 QGS. This CDR3 spans 14 amino acids. The CDR3 DNA is TGTGCTCTTGGGGGCGTACCCCTAACCGATAAACTCATCTTT. Residues: CALGGVPLTDKLIF.

As for this clone: A far larger clone is one nucleotide away, so this likely arose from a read error. Other DNA sequences in this specimen translate into the identical CDR3. The chain recombines TRDV1 with TRDJ1; D might be TRDD3 (6 bases). The J gene, left out of TCRdb, was set here by checking the DNA against germline. Germline loops: CDR1 TSWWSYY, CDR2 QGS. The CDR3 has 23 amino acids. The germline V and J ends were trimmed by 5 bases and 2 bases, with 39 bases remaining between them. The chain's CDR3 is CALGRRVVTRKLGDTPSTDKLIF. CDR3 in DNA: TGTGCTCTTGGGAGAAGGGTAGTTACCCGAAAACTGGGAGATACTCCCAGTACCGATAAACTCATCTTT.

The sample holds many counts of this clone. In the same sample, other DNA sequences code for this CDR3. DNA for the CDR3: TGTGCTCTTGGGGAACGGTGGGTGGGGGCACAACTCTTCTTT. This encodes CALGERWVGAQLFF. The chain carries TRDV1 and TRDJ2; possibly TRDD3 for D (5 bases). CDR1 is TSWWSYY and CDR2 is QGS in the germline V gene. The V end lost 1 base, the J end lost 8 bases, and 11 bases lay between the germline ends. The CDR3 spans 14 residues.

Of note for this clone: Translating this DNA gives a protein that differs at residue 16 from the TCRdb one, which belongs to a much larger clone; a read error is likely, and the protein shown is this translation. This sequence joins TRDV1 and TRDJ1; D may be TRDD2 (5 bases). No J segment appears in TCRdb, so it was assigned here by matching the sequence to germline. Germline values: CDR1 TSWWSYY, CDR2 QGS. The CDR3 is 25 amino acids. Trimming cost V 1 base and J 0 bases, with 39 bases left between them. CDR3 residues: CALGEPRKPYPLLRAAIRNTDKLIF. CDR3 nucleotides: TGTGCTCTTGGGGAACCCCGGAAACCCTACCCTTTACTCCGTGCCGCCATTAGGAACACCGATAAACTCATCTTT.

In this sample, this clone turned up a few times. It is likely a read error: a sequence one base away is far more abundant. The same CDR3 also results from other DNA sequences found in this sample. The chain has TRDV3 and TRDJ1, with 8 bases matching TRDD3. The CDR3 is 20 amino acids. After removal of 3 bases from V and 7 bases from J, the junction contained 31 bases not matched to a gene. Germline-derived CDR1 and CDR2 are TVYSNPD and GDNSRS (reference sequence). DNA for the CDR3: TGTGCCTTCACTAAACCGCTACGGCGTTACGGCACGGGGATACAGGGTAAACTCATCTTT. This sequence encodes CAFTKPLRRYGTGIQGKLIF.

On this clone itself: This DNA's translation and the protein TCRdb lists, from a much larger clone, do not match at residue 16, likely due to a read error; the protein shown is translated from the DNA. The gene calls are TRDV1 and TRDJ1; the match to TRDD3 covers 11 bases. The J gene is absent in TCRdb and was assigned here via DNA matching to germline. This CDR3 is 21 amino acids long. After removal of 1 base from V and 3 bases from J, the junction contained 19 bases not matched to a gene. CDR1 TSWWSYY and CDR2 QGS come from the germline V gene. DNA for the CDR3: TGTGCTCTTGGGGAACCCCAACCTCTTCCCGGATGGGGGATACGGGCCGATAAACTCATCTTT. This encodes CALGEPQPLPGWGIRADKLIF.